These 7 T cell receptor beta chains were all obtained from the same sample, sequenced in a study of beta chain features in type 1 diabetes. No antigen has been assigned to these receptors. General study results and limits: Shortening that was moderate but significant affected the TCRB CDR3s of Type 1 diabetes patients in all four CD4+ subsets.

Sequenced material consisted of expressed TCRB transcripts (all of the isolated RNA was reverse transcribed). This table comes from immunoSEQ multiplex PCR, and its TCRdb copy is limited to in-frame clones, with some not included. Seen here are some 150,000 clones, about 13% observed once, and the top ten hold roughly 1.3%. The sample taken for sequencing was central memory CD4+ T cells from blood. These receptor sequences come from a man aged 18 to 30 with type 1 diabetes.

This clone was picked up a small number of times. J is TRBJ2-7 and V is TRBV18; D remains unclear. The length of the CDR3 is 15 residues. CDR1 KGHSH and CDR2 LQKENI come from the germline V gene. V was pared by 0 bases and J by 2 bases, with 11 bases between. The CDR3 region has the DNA TGTGCCAGCTCACCACCGGGTGGTCGGGCCTACGAGCAGTACTTC. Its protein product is CASSPPGGRAYEQYF.

CDR3 protein: CASRTGVEQYF. In DNA, the CDR3 is TGTGCCAGCAGGACAGGGGTCGAGCAGTACTTC. The V call is TRBV6-5, the J call TRBJ2-7; 8 bases map to TRBD1. V lost 6 bases to trimming and J lost 6 bases; unmatched junction nucleotides: 1. CDR3 length equals 11 residues. Germline V lookup: CDR1 MNHEY, CDR2 SVGAGI.

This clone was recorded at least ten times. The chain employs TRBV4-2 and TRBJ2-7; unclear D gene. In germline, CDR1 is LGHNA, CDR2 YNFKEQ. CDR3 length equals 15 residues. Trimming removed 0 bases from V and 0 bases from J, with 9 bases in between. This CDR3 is CASSQEAGSSYEQYF. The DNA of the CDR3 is TGTGCCAGCAGCCAAGAGGCAGGTAGCTCCTACGAGCAGTACTTC.

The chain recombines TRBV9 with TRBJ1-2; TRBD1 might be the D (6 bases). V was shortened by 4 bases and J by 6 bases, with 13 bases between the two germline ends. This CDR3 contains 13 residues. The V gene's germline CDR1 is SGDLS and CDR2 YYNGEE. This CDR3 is CASSTNTGHGYTF. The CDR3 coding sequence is TGTGCCAGCAGCACTAATACAGGGCATGGCTACACCTTC.

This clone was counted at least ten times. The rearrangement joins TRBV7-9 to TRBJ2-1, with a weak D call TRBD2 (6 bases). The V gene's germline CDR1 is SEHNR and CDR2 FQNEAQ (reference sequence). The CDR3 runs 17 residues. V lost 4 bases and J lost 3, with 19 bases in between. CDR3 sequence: CASSSPGGSGGYNEQFF. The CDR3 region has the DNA TGTGCCAGCAGCTCTCCCGGGGGTAGCGGTGGCTACAATGAGCAGTTCTTC.

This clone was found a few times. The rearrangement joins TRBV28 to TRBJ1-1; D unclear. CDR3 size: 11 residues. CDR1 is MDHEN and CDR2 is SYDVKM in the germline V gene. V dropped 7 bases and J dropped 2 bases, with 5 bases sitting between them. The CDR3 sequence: CASILNTEAFF. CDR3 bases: TGTGCCAGCATCCTAAACACTGAAGCTTTCTTT. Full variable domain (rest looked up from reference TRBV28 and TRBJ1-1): DVKVTQSSRYLVKRTGEKVFLECVQDMDHENMFWYRQDPGLGLRLIYFSYDVKMKEKGDIPEGYSVSREKKERFSLILESASTNQTSMYLCASILNTEAFFGQGTRLTVV.

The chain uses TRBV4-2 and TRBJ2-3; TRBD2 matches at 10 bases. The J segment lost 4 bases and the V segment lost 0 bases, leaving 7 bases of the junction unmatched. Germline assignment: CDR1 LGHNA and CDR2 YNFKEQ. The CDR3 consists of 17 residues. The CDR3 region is CASSQDPSGGHPDTQYF. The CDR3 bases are TGTGCCAGCAGCCAAGATCCTAGCGGGGGCCACCCAGATACGCAGTATTTT.